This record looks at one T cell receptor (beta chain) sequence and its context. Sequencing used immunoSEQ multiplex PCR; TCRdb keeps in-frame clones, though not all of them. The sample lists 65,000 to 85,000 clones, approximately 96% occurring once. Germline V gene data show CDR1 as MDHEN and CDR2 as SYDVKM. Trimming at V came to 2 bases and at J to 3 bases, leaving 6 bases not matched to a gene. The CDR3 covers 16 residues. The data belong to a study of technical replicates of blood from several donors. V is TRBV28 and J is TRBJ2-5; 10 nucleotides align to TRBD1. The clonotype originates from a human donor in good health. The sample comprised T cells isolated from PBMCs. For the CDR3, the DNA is TGTGCCAGCAGTTTACTGCGACAGGGGGCCGAAGAGACCCAGTACTTC. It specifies CASSLLRQGAEETQYF.